Sequencing of this T cell receptor (beta chain) was carried out in a study of metastatic and nonmetastatic thyroid tumors. General study findings and limits: Within blood and tumor, benign nodules reportedly had significantly lower TCR beta diversity than malignant thyroid tumors did.

Per the germline V gene, CDR1 is MRHNA and CDR2 is SNTAGT. V shed 5 bases, J shed 6 bases, and the junction held 7 bases outside the gene matches. The CDR3 contains 14 residues. On this clone: Its antigen is undetermined.

Treatment of any kind had been given to no patient before thyroid surgery. The authors' processing: Across clinicopathological groups, CDR3 differences served as the basis for building a distant-metastasis classifier for papillary thyroid cancer. TCRdb re-called clones from the PCR reads using MiXCR. TCRdb, rather than the study authors, made the V and J calls. Seen here are approximately 41,000 clones, about 24% observed once, and the top ten hold about 15%. The sequence derives from a female donor with papillary thyroid cancer or a benign thyroid nodule (not recorded which). Some clones in this sample may be carry-over from other donors' samples. The chain employs TRBV6-4 and TRBJ1-2; 9 bases fit TRBD1. The sequencing input was tumor tissue. CDR3 loop: CASSPTGGADGYTF. The DNA of the CDR3 is TGTGCCAGCAGTCCTACAGGGGGCGCAGATGGCTACACCTTC.